The rows below give T cell receptor beta chains drawn from one sample of a study of CD8 T cells in ankylosing spondylitis. A single record per CDR3 protein comes from TCRdb applying MiXCR to the 5' RACE reads. The profile shows a few hundred thousand distinct CDR3 sequences, less than 10% of them singletons. Specimen: blood, either unsorted or a sorted T cell fraction (not recorded which). Every receptor here comes from a male donor with ankylosing spondylitis. CDR3s include the opening cysteine and the closing phenylalanine or tryptophan. D genes are given only for firm matches. Clone size is given for some rows only: seen once, a few or many times, or a class if the clone is expanded.

D gene	V gene	J gene	clone size	CDR3 protein	CDR3 DNA
.	TRBV28	TRBJ2-1	few	CASRHPWLGQFF	TGTGCCAGCAGGCACCCGTGGCTGGGGCAGTTCTTC
TRBD1	TRBV7-3	TRBJ2-1	many	CASSSTGQGKGNEQFF	TGTGCCAGCAGCTCAACCGGACAGGGGAAGGGCAATGAGCAGTTCTTC
.	TRBV20-1	TRBJ2-7	few	CSARVLSGRDYF	TGCAGTGCTAGAGTTCTCTCGGGCAGGGATTACTTC
TRBD1	TRBV7-6	TRBJ2-7	few	CASSTRQGVSYEQYF	TGTGCCAGCAGCACCCGACAGGGGGTCTCTTACGAGCAGTACTTC
.	TRBV28	TRBJ2-7	.	CASTNLGPASYEQYF	TGTGCCAGCACTAACCTAGGGCCTGCCTCCTACGAGCAGTACTTC
.	TRBV20-1	TRBJ1-5	.	CSARGDPEQPQHF	TGCAGTGCTCGAGGGGACCCGGAACAGCCCCAGCATTTT
.	TRBV14	TRBJ2-1	few	CASSRLSRGSYNEQFF	TGTGCCAGCAGCCGGTTGAGTAGGGGCTCCTACAATGAGCAGTTCTTC
.	TRBV12-3/TRBV12-4	TRBJ1-2	many	CASSRVAYGYTF	TGTGCCAGCAGTAGGGTAGCCTATGGCTACACCTTC
TRBD2	TRBV11-2	TRBJ2-5	many	CASSPRASGRSETQYF	TGTGCCAGCAGCCCTCGGGCTAGCGGGAGATCAGAGACCCAGTACTTC
.	TRBV9	TRBJ2-5	few	CASAKGSETQYF	TGTGCCAGCGCCAAGGGGTCGGAGACCCAGTACTTC
.	TRBV20-1	TRBJ2-4	.	CSALNRLTRNIQYF	TGCAGTGCCTTGAACCGGTTAACGCGGAACATTCAGTACTTC
.	TRBV5-1	TRBJ2-7	.	CASSPSGQVSYEQYF	TGCGCCAGCAGCCCCAGCGGACAAGTCTCCTACGAGCAGTACTTC
TRBD2	TRBV5-1	TRBJ2-2	.	CASHIGSSGRANTGELFF	TGCGCCAGCCACATCGGATCTAGCGGGAGGGCAAACACCGGGGAGCTGTTTTTT
.	TRBV4-2	TRBJ2-7	few	CASSQDPLRVGRGYEQYF	TGTGCCAGCAGCCAGGATCCACTGAGAGTCGGCAGGGGCTACGAGCAGTACTTC
.	TRBV12-3/TRBV12-4	TRBJ2-3	many	CATGTDTQYF	TGTGCCACAGGCACAGATACGCAGTATTTT